This T cell receptor beta chain was documented in a study of shared clonotypes between healthy human individuals. Overall study: Researchers assigned three CD4 naive, three CD4 memory, two CD8 naive and one CD8 memory plate to each donor.

Study-level findings and limits: For naive CD4 cells, roughly 4.6% of clonotypes were shared across a handful of donors. Clonotypes shared by all four donors outscored non-shared clonotypes in generation probability.

As concerns this clone: The target antigen is unknown.

Germline lookup yields CDR1 PRHDT and CDR2 FYEKMQ (reference sequence). The V end lost 2 bases, the J end lost 6 bases, and 16 bases lay between the germline ends. This CDR3 spans 15 amino acids. The study drew all its donors from Caucasian adults living in Nashville, Tennessee. Some clones are missing from TCRdb's copy, which holds only in-frame ones; the method was immunoSEQ multiplex PCR. The table shows approximately 1.5 million clones, with under 99% occurring only once. The chain is built from TRBV13 and TRBJ1-1; weak D call: TRBD1 (6 bases). This receptor was obtained from a man aged 25 to 45 in good health. The sample consisted of naive CD4+ T cells sorted from blood. Subset given: CD45RA+ positively selected. CDR3 sequence: CASSLSMAGAPEAFF. The CDR3 bases are TGTGCCAGCAGCTTAAGTATGGCGGGGGCTCCTGAAGCTTTCTTT.